These 19 T cell receptor beta chains share one sample of origin, sequenced in a study of blood T cell repertoires in COVID-19. Clones were sequenced by immunoSEQ multiplex PCR, and TCRdb holds only the in-frame ones, with some missing. The sample contains about 360,000 clones, about 86% of which appear only once. Sequencing used peripheral blood. The receptors originated from a woman in her sixties or seventies with COVID-19, enrolled during active disease.

V is TRBV7-7 and J is TRBJ2-5, with 12 bases matching TRBD2. The CDR3 has 19 amino acids. Trimming removed 0 bases from V and 4 bases from J; junction bases left unmatched: 12. Germline V lookup: CDR1 SSHAT, CDR2 FNYEAQ (reference sequence). The CDR3 sequence: CASSLATSRWTSGAETQYF. The CDR3 DNA reads TGTGCCAGCAGCTTAGCGACGTCGAGGTGGACTAGCGGGGCAGAGACCCAGTACTTC.

The rearrangement uses TRBV6-2 or TRBV6-3 and TRBJ1-1; 9 positions agree with TRBD1. This CDR3 spans 14 amino acids. The trim removed 5 bases at V and 1 base at J, leaving 2 bases unmatched. Germline V gene sequence: CDR1 MNHEY, CDR2 SVGEGT. The CDR3 sequence is CASSKGQGNTEAFF. The CDR3 DNA is TGTGCCAGCAGTAAGGGACAGGGGAACACTGAAGCTTTCTTT.

V gene TRBV19 combines with J gene TRBJ1-5, with no clear D. The CDR3 is 14 amino acids. V was pared by 3 bases and J by 0 bases, with 6 bases between. Germline-derived CDR1 and CDR2 are LNHDA and SQIVND (reference sequence). The CDR3 bases are TGTGCCAGTAGTATCTTCAGTAGCAATCAGCCCCAGCATTTT. Its protein is CASSIFSSNQPQHF.

The CDR3 bases are TGTGCCAGCTCACCAACAGGAGAGAACTATGGCTACACCTTC. Protein: CASSPTGENYGYTF. The chain has TRBV18 and TRBJ1-2, with a possible D match to TRBD1 (5 bases). CDR1 and CDR2 (germline): KGHSH, LQKENI. Trimming took 2 bases from V and 2 from J, leaving 9 bases between them. The CDR3 spans 14 residues. The entire variable domain, with the rest obtained from reference TRBV18 and TRBJ1-2, is as follows: NAGVMQNPRHLVRRRGQEARLRCSPMKGHSHVYWYRQLPEEGLKFMVYLQKENIIDESGMPKERFSAEFPKEGPSILRIQQVVRGDSAAYFCASSPTGENYGYTFGSGTRLTVV.

The rearrangement links TRBV5-1 to TRBJ2-7; a weak D match, TRBD2 (6 bases). Looked up from germline, CDR1 is SGHRS and CDR2 is YFSETQ. This CDR3 spans 16 amino acids. V was pared by 2 bases and J by 6 bases, with 21 bases between. CDR3 amino acids: CASSFGSGVRLAEQYF. The CDR3 region has the DNA TGCGCCAGCAGCTTTGGATCGGGGGTCAGGCTGGCCGAGCAGTACTTC.

V gene TRBV9 combines with J gene TRBJ1-6; no clear D. The ends were cut back, 3 bases at V and 0 bases at J, with 13 bases in the middle. Germline-derived CDR1 and CDR2 are SGDLS and YYNGEE. This CDR3 is built from 17 residues. CDR3 bases: TGTGCCAGCAGCGCCCGCGGAGAGAGCTCCTATAATTCACCCCTCCACTTT. Protein sequence: CASSARGESSYNSPLHF. Full variable domain (remainder filled in from reference TRBV9 and TRBJ1-6): DSGVTQTPKHLITATGQRVTLRCSPRSGDLSVYWYQQSLDQGLQFLIQYYNGEERAKGNILERFSAQQFPDLHSELNLSSLELGDSALYFCASSARGESSYNSPLHFGNGTRLTVT.

This chain links TRBV9 with TRBJ2-7; 10 bases are a match to TRBD1. J was trimmed by 5 bases and V by 4 bases; bases with no gene match: 12. The CDR3 totals 16 residues. Per germline, CDR1 SGDLS and CDR2 YYNGEE. The CDR3 is CASSPHPGQGNDEQYF. The CDR3 DNA sequence: TGTGCCAGCAGCCCCCACCCGGGACAGGGGAACGACGAGCAGTACTTC.

The chain uses TRBV4-1 and TRBJ2-7, with 11 bases identical to TRBD2. This CDR3 region has 15 residues. J gave up 2 bases and V 3 bases, and 3 bases lay outside the gene matches. CDR1 and CDR2 (germline): MGHRA, YSYEKL. The CDR3 DNA sequence: TGCGCCAGCAGCCAGACTAGCGGGATCACCTACGAGCAGTACTTC. Translation gives CASSQTSGITYEQYF.

The chain carries TRBV6-1 and TRBJ1-5; unclear D gene. Germline CDR1 is MNHNS and CDR2 is SASEGT. V shed 3 bases and J shed 6 bases, with 12 bases lying between them. This CDR3 is 14 amino acids long. For the CDR3, the DNA is TGTGCCAGCAGTGACAACATCGGCGGTCAGCCCCAGCATTTT. It translates to CASSDNIGGQPQHF.

The chain has TRBV23-1 and TRBJ2-6; 10 positions match TRBD1. TRBV23-1 is known as an ORF, though its function is uncertain. The CDR3 contains 18 residues. J was trimmed by 4 bases and V by 0 bases; bases with no gene match: 6. The CDR3 loop is CASSQSGQGSRGANVLTF. CDR3 bases: TGCGCCAGCAGTCAATCGGGACAGGGGTCGCGAGGGGCCAACGTCCTGACTTTC.

The chain carries TRBV3-1 (or the pseudogene TRBV3-2) and TRBJ1-2; 7 bases are a match to TRBD1. Germline loops: CDR1 LGHDT, CDR2 YNNKEL (reference sequence). V lost 5 bases, J lost 4 bases, and 7 bases stayed unmatched. The CDR3 spans 14 residues. The CDR3 nucleotides are TGTGCCAGCAGCTCACAGGGGCTCAGCTATGGCTACACCTTC. Protein: CASSSQGLSYGYTF.

The gene calls are TRBV19 and TRBJ2-5; TRBD1 agrees at 8 bases. From germline, CDR1 is LNHDA and CDR2 SQIVND (reference sequence). Trimming removed 6 bases from V and 0 bases from J; junction bases left unmatched: 3. The length of the CDR3 is 14 residues. The CDR3 sequence: CASRPGQDQETQYF. The DNA of the CDR3 is TGTGCCAGTAGACCGGGACAGGACCAAGAGACCCAGTACTTC.

This chain links TRBV7-8 with TRBJ1-2; D is ambiguous. There are 18 residues in the CDR3. Germline CDR1 is SGHVS and CDR2 is FQNEAQ. The V and J ends lost 2 bases and 1 base respectively, with 20 bases between them. CDR3: CASSLWAGGRSYNYGYTF. Written as DNA, the CDR3 is TGTGCCAGCAGCTTATGGGCGGGAGGGCGCAGCTATAACTATGGCTACACCTTC.

Details on this clone: This CDR3 is also generated by other DNA sequences in the sample. J is TRBJ1-2 and V is TRBV6-5, with D hard to call. CDR3 length: 14 amino acids. Trimming stripped 0 bases from V and 1 base from J, with 6 bases between. The V gene's germline CDR1 is MNHEY and CDR2 SVGAGI. The CDR3 sequence: CASSYSAGNYGYTF. The CDR3 DNA reads TGTGCCAGCAGTTACTCAGCCGGTAACTATGGCTACACCTTC.

The chain carries TRBV6-2 or TRBV6-3 and TRBJ2-1; D not resolved. Trimming left V 3 bases short and J 8 bases short, with 8 bases between. The CDR3 runs to 12 residues. Germline CDR1 and CDR2: MNHEY and SVGEGT. The DNA of the CDR3 is TGTGCCAGCAGTTATATATCCTATGAGCAGTTCTTC. It encodes CASSYISYEQFF.

V usage is TRBV19 and J usage is TRBJ1-2; 9 positions match TRBD1. Germline lookup yields CDR1 LNHDA and CDR2 SQIVND (reference sequence). The CDR3 is made up of 14 amino acids. V trimming: 7 bases; J trimming: 4 bases; junction bases outside the gene matches: 7. The CDR3 region has the DNA TGTGCCAGTATCCAACAGGGGGCGATCTATGGCTACACCTTC. Its translation: CASIQQGAIYGYTF.

This sequence joins TRBV13 and TRBJ2-7, with 7 bases matching TRBD1. Germline CDR1 PRHDT, CDR2 FYEKMQ (reference sequence). Germline trimming cut 4 bases from V and 4 bases from J; bases unmatched to any gene: 13. The CDR3 is 16 residues long. The CDR3 region is CASSSNIGTARYEQYF. The CDR3 nucleotides read TGTGCCAGCAGCTCCAACATAGGGACAGCCCGATACGAGCAGTACTTC.

This chain connects TRBV11-1 to TRBJ2-7; TRBD1 aligns across 7 bases. CDR3 size: 14 residues. The V gene's germline CDR1 is SGHAT and CDR2 FQDESV (reference sequence). After removal of 1 base from V and 3 bases from J, the junction contained 3 bases not matched to a gene. CDR3 nucleotide sequence: TGTGCCAGCAGCTTAGGGGGACAGTACTACGAGCAGTACTTC. It translates to CASSLGGQYYEQYF. The variable domain in full, completed from reference TRBV11-1 and TRBJ2-7, reads EAEVAQSPRYKITEKSQAVAFWCDPISGHATLYWYRQILGQGPELLVQFQDESVVDDSQLPKDRFSAERLKGVDSTLKIQPAELGDSAMYLCASSLGGQYYEQYFGPGTRLTVT.

The chain employs TRBV19 and TRBJ2-7, with D possibly matching TRBD1 (6 bases). Trimming cost V 5 bases and J 5 bases, with 16 bases left between them. Germline loops: CDR1 LNHDA, CDR2 SQIVND (reference sequence). This CDR3 has 14 residues. CDR3 DNA sequence: TGTGCCAGTAGTCTTCAAGGGGGATTAAACGAGCAGTACTTC. This codes for CASSLQGGLNEQYF.